The 4 T cell receptor beta chains below all came from one sample that was sequenced in a study of T cell responses to AZD1222 COVID-19 vaccine. TCRdb keeps only in-frame clones here, not all; method: immunoSEQ multiplex PCR. The repertoire holds approximately 110,000 clones, with more than 75% as singletons. Sequenced material: peripheral blood, taken on day 0 of AZD1222 vaccination. The source of these receptors is an adult in good health.

CDR3 bases: TGTGCCAGCAGCTACCTGGTACGGGGTGGTGAAGCTTTCTTT. This encodes CASSYLVRGGEAFF. The chain carries TRBV7-2 and TRBJ1-1; the D is unclear. The V end was cut by 4 bases, the J end by 7 bases, with 16 bases between. This CDR3 spans 14 amino acids. CDR1 is SGHTA and CDR2 is FQGNSA in the germline V gene.

The V gene is TRBV6-5, the J gene TRBJ2-7; 8 bases are a match to TRBD1. Germline V gives CDR1 MNHEY, CDR2 SVGAGI. The CDR3 has 14 residues. The ends lost 6 bases at V and 3 bases at J; junction bases unmatched: 7. CDR3 nucleotide sequence: TGTGCCAGCAGCCCCTCCGGACAGGGCTACGAGCAGTACTTC. It specifies CASSPSGQGYEQYF.

The chain joins TRBV14 to TRBJ2-5; no definite D call. From germline, CDR1 is SGHDN and CDR2 FVKESK. The CDR3 has 12 amino acids. V was clipped by 1 base and J by 6 bases, with 6 bases between them. The CDR3 protein is CASSQGSQTQYF. CDR3 DNA sequence: TGTGCCAGCAGCCAAGGGTCCCAGACCCAGTACTTC.

The chain joins TRBV30 to TRBJ2-7; tentative D call: TRBD2 (5 bases). CDR3 length: 12 amino acids. Germline values: CDR1 GTSNPN, CDR2 SVGIG (reference sequence). Trimming left V 3 bases short and J 6 bases short, with 12 bases between. In nucleotides, the CDR3 is TGTGCCTGGAGCGCGAGCGGCGGCGAGCAGTACTTC. Protein product: CAWSASGGEQYF.